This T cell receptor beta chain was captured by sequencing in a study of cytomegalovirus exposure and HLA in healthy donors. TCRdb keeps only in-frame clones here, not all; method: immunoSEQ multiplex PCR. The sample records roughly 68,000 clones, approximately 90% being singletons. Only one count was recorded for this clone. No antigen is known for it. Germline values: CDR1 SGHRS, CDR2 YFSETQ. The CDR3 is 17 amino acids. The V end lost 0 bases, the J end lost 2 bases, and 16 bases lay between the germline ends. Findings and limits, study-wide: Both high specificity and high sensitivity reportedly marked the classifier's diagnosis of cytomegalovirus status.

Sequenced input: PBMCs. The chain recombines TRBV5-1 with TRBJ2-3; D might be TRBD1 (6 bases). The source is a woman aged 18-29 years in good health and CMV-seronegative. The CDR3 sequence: CASSLASGGRVTDTQYF. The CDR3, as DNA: TGCGCCAGCAGCTTGGCCTCTGGGGGCCGGGTCACAGATACGCAGTATTTT.